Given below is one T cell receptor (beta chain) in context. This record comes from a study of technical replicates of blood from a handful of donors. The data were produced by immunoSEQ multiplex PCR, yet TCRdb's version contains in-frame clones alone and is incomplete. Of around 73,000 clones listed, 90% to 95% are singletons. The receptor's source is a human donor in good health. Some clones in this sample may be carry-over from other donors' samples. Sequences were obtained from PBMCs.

DNA for the CDR3: TGTGCCAGCAGACCCCGGGACAGACGCACAGATACGCAGTATTTT. It yields the protein CASRPRDRRTDTQYF. The chain couples TRBV28 to TRBJ2-3; 7 bases match TRBD1. CDR1 MDHEN and CDR2 SYDVKM come from the germline V gene. The CDR3 contains 15 residues. The J segment lost 1 base and the V segment lost 6 bases, leaving 7 bases of the junction unmatched.